The 7 T cell receptor beta chains given below trace back to one sample, sequenced in a study of T cell repertoires and HLA-DP antigens. The method was immunoSEQ multiplex PCR; TCRdb's version includes in-frame clones alone and lacks a portion of them. Here the sample spans approximately 90,000 clones, about 89% being singletons. These TCRs' antigens remain unknown. The sequencing input was CD4+ T cells from PBMCs. The source is a man in his forties or fifties in good health and CMV-seronegative.

CDR3 region: CASSQGGTNEKLFF. CDR3 coding DNA: TGTGCCAGCAGCCAGGGGGGGACGAATGAAAAACTGTTTTTT. This chain uses TRBV9 with TRBJ1-4; 7 nucleotides line up with TRBD1. Germline lookup yields CDR1 SGDLS and CDR2 YYNGEE. The length of the CDR3 is 14 residues. Trimming cost V 4 bases and J 5 bases; bases outside gene matches: 5.

This clone was recorded once. Additional DNA sequences in this sample encode the identical CDR3. The chain uses TRBV18 and TRBJ1-1; 8 bases fit TRBD1. J lost 1 base, V lost 2 bases, and 0 bases had no gene match. Germline lookup yields CDR1 KGHSH and CDR2 LQKENI. The CDR3 sequence is 14 residues long. CDR3 protein: CASSPGTGNTEAFF. The DNA for the CDR3 is TGTGCCAGCTCACCAGGGACAGGGAACACTGAAGCTTTCTTT.

The chain has TRBV30 and TRBJ2-1; D not resolved. Trimming took off 8 bases at V and 0 bases at J, with 11 bases between the two ends. CDR3 length equals 13 residues. The germline CDR1 and CDR2 sequences are GTSNPN and SVGIG (reference sequence). CDR3 protein: CATRPPSYNEQFF. CDR3 in DNA: TGTGCCACCCGGCCGCCCTCCTACAATGAGCAGTTCTTC.

V gene TRBV6-5 combines with J gene TRBJ1-4; D is possibly TRBD1 (6 bases). Germline loops: CDR1 MNHEY, CDR2 SVGAGI. V lost 5 bases and J 7 bases, leaving 11 bases between the germline ends. This CDR3 comprises 13 residues. CDR3 sequence (DNA): TGTGCCAGCAGTCTTCTAGGGGGTGAAAAACTGTTTTTT. Its translation is CASSLLGGEKLFF.

This chain joins TRBV6-6 and TRBJ1-1; D remains ambiguous. Germline V gene sequence: CDR1 MNHNY, CDR2 SVGAGI (reference sequence). With 0 bases removed from V and 2 bases from J, the gap between germline ends came to 13 bases. The CDR3 is 16 residues long. The CDR3 nucleotides are TGTGCCAGCAGTTACTCGATTGTCACCGTAAACACTGAAGCTTTCTTT. Its protein product is CASSYSIVTVNTEAFF.

This chain joins TRBV5-4 and TRBJ1-2, with D maybe TRBD1 (6 bases). The CDR3 covers 12 residues. CDR1 SGHNT and CDR2 YYREEE come from the germline V gene (reference sequence). Between the trimmed V and J ends, which lost 1 base and 8 bases, there was a span of 9 bases. CDR3 coding DNA: TGTGCCAGCAGCTTGCCAGGGGAAGGCTACACCTTC. Protein sequence: CASSLPGEGYTF. The full variable domain, with the rest looked up from reference TRBV5-4 and TRBJ1-2, is ETGVTQSPTHLIKTRGQQVTLRCSSQSGHNTVSWYQQALGQGPQFIFQYYREEENGRGNFPPRFSGLQFPNYSSELNVNALELDDSALYLCASSLPGEGYTFGSGTRLTVV.

The chain has TRBV30 and TRBJ1-1; 7 nucleotides line up with TRBD1. Losses at the gene ends were 3 bases for V and 1 base for J; bases not matched to a gene: 17. The CDR3 extends over 18 amino acids. Germline V lookup: CDR1 GTSNPN, CDR2 SVGIG (reference sequence). The CDR3 loop is CAWRTKQGRQRWNTEAFF. The CDR3 DNA follows: TGTGCCTGGAGGACCAAACAGGGGAGGCAACGATGGAACACTGAAGCTTTCTTT.